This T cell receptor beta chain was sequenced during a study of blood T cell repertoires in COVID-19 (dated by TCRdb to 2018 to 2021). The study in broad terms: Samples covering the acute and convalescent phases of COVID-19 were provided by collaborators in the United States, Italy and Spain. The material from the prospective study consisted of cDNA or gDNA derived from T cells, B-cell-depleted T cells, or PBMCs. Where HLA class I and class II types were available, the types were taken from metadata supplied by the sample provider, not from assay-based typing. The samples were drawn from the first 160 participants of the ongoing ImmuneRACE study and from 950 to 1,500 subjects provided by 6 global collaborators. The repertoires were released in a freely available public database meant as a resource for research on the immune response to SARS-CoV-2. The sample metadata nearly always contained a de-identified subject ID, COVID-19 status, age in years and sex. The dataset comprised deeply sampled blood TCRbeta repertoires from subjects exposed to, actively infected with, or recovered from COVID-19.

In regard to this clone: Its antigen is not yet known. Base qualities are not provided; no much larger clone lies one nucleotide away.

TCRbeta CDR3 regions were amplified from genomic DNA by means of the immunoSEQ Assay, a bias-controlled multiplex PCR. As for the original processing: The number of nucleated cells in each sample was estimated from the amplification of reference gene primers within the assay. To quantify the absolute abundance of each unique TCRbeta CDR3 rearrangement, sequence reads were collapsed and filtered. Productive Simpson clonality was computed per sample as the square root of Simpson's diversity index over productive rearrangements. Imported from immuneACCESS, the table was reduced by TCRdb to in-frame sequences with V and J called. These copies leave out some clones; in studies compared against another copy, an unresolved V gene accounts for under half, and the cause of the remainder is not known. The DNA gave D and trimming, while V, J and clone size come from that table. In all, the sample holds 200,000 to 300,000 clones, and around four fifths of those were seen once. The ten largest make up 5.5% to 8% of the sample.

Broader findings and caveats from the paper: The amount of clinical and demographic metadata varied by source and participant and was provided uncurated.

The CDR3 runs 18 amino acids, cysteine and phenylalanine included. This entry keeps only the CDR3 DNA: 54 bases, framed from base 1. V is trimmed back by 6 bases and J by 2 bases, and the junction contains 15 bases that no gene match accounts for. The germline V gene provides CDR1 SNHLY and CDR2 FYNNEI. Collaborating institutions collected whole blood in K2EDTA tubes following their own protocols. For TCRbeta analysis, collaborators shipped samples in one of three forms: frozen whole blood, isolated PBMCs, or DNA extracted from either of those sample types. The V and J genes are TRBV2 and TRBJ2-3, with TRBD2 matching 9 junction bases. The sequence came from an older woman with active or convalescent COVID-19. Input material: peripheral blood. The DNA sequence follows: TGTGCCAGCAGCGAACTAGCGGGTACCGGCGGAGTCACAGATACGCAGTATTTT. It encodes CASSELAGTGGVTDTQYF.